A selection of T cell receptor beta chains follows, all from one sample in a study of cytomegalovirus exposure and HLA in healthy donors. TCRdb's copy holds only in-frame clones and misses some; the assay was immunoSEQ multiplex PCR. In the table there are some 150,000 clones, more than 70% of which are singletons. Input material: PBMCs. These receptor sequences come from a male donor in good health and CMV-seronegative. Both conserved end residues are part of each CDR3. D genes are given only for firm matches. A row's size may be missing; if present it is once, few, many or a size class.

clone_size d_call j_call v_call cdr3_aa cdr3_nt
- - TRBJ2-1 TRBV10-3 CAISSEPLREQFF TGTGCCATCAGTTCTGAACCCCTGAGGGAGCAGTTCTTC
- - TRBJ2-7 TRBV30 CAWSVRGREQYF TGTGCCTGGAGTGTACGGGGGAGGGAGCAGTACTTC
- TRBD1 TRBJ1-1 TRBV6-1 CASRAGTGDHTEAFF TGTGCCAGCAGAGCAGGGACAGGAGATCACACTGAAGCTTTCTTT
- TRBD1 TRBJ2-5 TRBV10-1 CASSPGQGASETQYF TGCGCCAGCAGTCCCGGACAGGGGGCATCAGAGACCCAGTACTTC
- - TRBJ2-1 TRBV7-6 CASSLETDNEQFF TGTGCCAGCAGCTTAGAAACGGACAATGAGCAGTTCTTC
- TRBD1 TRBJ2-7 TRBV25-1 CASSKGQGDYEQYF TGTGCCAGCTCTAAGGGACAGGGAGACTACGAGCAGTACTTC
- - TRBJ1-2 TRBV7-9 CASSSWPGQSAYGYTF TGTGCCAGCAGCTCCTGGCCGGGACAATCTGCTTATGGCTACACCTTC
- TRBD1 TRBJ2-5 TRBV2 CASIYTGTGKETQYF TGTGCCAGCATTTATACCGGGACAGGGAAAGAGACCCAGTACTTC
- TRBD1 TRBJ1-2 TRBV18 CASSPTGTGGGYTF TGTGCCAGCTCACCAACCGGGACAGGGGGTGGCTACACCTTC
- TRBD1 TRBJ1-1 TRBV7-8 CASSLAARTGMNTEAFF TGTGCCAGCAGCTTAGCGGCTAGGACAGGGATGAACACTGAAGCTTTCTTT
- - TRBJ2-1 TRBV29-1 CSVDEGTDEQFF TGCAGCGTTGATGAGGGCACAGATGAGCAGTTCTTC
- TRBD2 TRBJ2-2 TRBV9 CASSVTSGGAGELFF TGTGCCAGCAGCGTCACTAGCGGGGGGGCCGGGGAGCTGTTTTTT
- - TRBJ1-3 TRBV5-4 CASSLFRGAPGNTIYF TGTGCCAGCAGCTTGTTCCGTGGGGCGCCTGGAAACACCATATATTTT
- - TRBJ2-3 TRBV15 CATSSLGTLGDTQYF TGTGCCACCAGCAGCTTGGGGACTCTTGGGGATACGCAGTATTTT
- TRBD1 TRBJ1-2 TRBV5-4 CASRLSGTGRGDYGYTF TGTGCCAGCAGGCTGTCCGGGACAGGGAGGGGAGACTATGGCTACACCTTC
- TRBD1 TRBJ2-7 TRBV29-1 CSVEGTGESYEQYF TGCAGCGTTGAAGGGACAGGGGAGTCGTACGAGCAGTACTTC
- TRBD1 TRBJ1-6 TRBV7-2 CASSFGQGGSPLHF TGTGCCAGCAGCTTTGGACAGGGAGGGTCACCCCTCCACTTT
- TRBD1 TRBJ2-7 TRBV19 CASSGKGQGAYEQYF TGTGCCAGTAGTGGCAAAGGACAGGGGGCCTACGAGCAGTACTTC
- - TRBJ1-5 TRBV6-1 CASRYRESNQPQHF TGTGCCAGCAGATACAGGGAAAGCAATCAGCCCCAGCATTTT
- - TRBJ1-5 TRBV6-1 CASSDRTGSQPQHF TGTGCCAGCAGTGACCGAACGGGTAGTCAGCCCCAGCATTTT
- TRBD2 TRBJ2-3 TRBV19 CASSIRGVWTDTQYF TGTGCCAGTAGTATTCGGGGGGTCTGGACAGATACGCAGTATTTT
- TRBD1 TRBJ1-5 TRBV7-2 CASSLKAGTENQPQHF TGTGCCAGCAGCTTAAAGGCCGGGACAGAAAATCAGCCCCAGCATTTT
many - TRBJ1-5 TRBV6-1 CATGNDSNQPQHF TGTGCCACCGGGAATGATAGCAATCAGCCCCAGCATTTT
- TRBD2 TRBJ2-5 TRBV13 CASSAGGEAGPQYF TGTGCCAGCAGCGCGGGGGGCGAGGCGGGGCCCCAGTACTTC
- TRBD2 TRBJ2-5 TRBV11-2 CASAPSQAGYQETQYF TGTGCCAGCGCCCCCTCACAAGCGGGGTACCAAGAGACCCAGTACTTC
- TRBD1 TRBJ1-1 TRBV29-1 CSVGDRDRVGTEAFF TGCAGCGTTGGGGACCGGGACAGGGTCGGCACTGAAGCTTTCTTT
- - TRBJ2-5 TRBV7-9 CASSLVSQGETQYF TGTGCCAGCAGCTTAGTCAGCCAGGGAGAGACCCAGTACTTC
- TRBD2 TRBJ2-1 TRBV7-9 CASSLAGRGGNEQFF TGTGCCAGCAGCTTAGCAGGGCGGGGGGGCAATGAGCAGTTCTTC
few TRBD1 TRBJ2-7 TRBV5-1 CASSPDRGGYEQYF TGCGCCAGCAGCCCGGACAGGGGAGGCTACGAGCAGTACTTC
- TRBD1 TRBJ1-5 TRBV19 CASSYRGSNQPQHF TGTGCCAGTAGCTACAGGGGTAGCAATCAGCCCCAGCATTTT
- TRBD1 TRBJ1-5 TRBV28 CASSDPGQVQPQHF TGTGCCAGCAGCGATCCGGGACAGGTTCAGCCCCAGCATTTT
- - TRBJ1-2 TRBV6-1 CASTPRGSYYGYTF TGTGCCAGCACCCCCCGAGGGAGTTACTATGGCTACACCTTC
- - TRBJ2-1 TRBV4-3 CASSQTMTHNEQFF TGCGCCAGCAGCCAGACTATGACCCACAATGAGCAGTTCTTC
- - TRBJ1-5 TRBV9 CASSARDSNQPQHF TGTGCCAGCAGCGCCAGGGATAGCAATCAGCCCCAGCATTTT
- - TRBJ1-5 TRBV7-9 CASSPMGAEQPQHF TGTGCCAGCAGCCCCATGGGGGCGGAGCAGCCCCAGCATTTT
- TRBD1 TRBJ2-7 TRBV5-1 CASSAQPGQVSYEQYF TGCGCCAGCAGCGCGCAACCGGGACAGGTCTCCTACGAGCAGTACTTC
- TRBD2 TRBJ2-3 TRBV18 CASSPPRGGMGDTQYF TGTGCCAGCTCACCACCGCGCGGGGGGATGGGAGATACGCAGTATTTT
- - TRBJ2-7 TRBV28 CASSLTTPGNEQYF TGTGCCAGCAGTCTCACGACCCCAGGGAACGAGCAGTACTTC
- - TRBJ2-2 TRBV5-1 CASEVIPNTGELFF TGCGCCAGCGAGGTGATTCCAAACACCGGGGAGCTGTTTTTT
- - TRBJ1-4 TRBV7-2 CASSLGGANEKLFF TGTGCCAGCAGCTTAGGGGGAGCTAATGAAAAACTGTTTTTT
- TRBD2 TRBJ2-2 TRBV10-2 CASRDPSGPNTGELFF TGCGCCAGCAGAGACCCTAGCGGTCCGAACACCGGGGAGCTGTTTTTT
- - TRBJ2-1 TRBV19 CASSPGLYNEQFF TGTGCCAGTAGTCCCGGACTCTACAATGAGCAGTTCTTC
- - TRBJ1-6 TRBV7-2 CASSQDTPRLHF TGTGCCAGCAGCCAAGACACTCCACGCCTCCACTTT
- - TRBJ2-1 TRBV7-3 CASSLVRGSYNEQFF TGTGCCAGCAGCTTGGTCCGGGGATCCTACAATGAGCAGTTCTTC
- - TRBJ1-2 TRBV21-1 CATLGGGKRDYGYTF TGTGCCACCCTGGGGGGAGGGAAGAGGGACTATGGCTACACCTTC
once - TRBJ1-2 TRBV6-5 CASSYSRTRGGYTF TGTGCCAGCAGTTACTCTCGGACAAGGGGTGGCTACACCTTC
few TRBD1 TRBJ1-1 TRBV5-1 CASSLVDRENTEAFF TGCGCCAGCAGCTTGGTGGACAGGGAGAACACTGAAGCTTTCTTT
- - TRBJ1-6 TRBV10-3 CAIGGTTDSPLHF TGTGCCATCGGGGGGACCACTGATTCACCCCTCCACTTT
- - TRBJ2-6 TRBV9 CASSGDRGANVLTF TGTGCCAGCAGCGGCGACAGGGGGGCCAACGTCCTGACTTTC
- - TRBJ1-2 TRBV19 CASSMEQHWDGYTF TGTGCCAGTAGTATGGAGCAGCATTGGGATGGCTACACCTTC
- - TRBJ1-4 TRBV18 CASSLTGELFF TGTGCCAGCTCACTTACCGGGGAACTGTTTTTT
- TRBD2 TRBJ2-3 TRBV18 CASSPTSGGIDTQYF TGTGCCAGCTCACCGACTAGCGGGGGAATAGATACGCAGTATTTT
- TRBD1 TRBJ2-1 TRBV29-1 CSVAGTGAPTSSYNEQFF TGCAGCGTCGCCGGGACAGGGGCACCTACGAGCTCCTACAATGAGCAGTTCTTC
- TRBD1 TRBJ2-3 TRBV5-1 CASSPGQGGSDTQYF TGCGCCAGCAGCCCGGGACAGGGAGGATCAGATACGCAGTATTTT
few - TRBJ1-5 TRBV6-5 CASRATGTSQPQHF TGTGCCAGCAGGGCGACAGGCACAAGTCAGCCCCAGCATTTT
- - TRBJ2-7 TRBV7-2 CASSYWAMVSYEQYF TGTGCCAGCAGCTACTGGGCAATGGTGTCCTACGAGCAGTACTTC